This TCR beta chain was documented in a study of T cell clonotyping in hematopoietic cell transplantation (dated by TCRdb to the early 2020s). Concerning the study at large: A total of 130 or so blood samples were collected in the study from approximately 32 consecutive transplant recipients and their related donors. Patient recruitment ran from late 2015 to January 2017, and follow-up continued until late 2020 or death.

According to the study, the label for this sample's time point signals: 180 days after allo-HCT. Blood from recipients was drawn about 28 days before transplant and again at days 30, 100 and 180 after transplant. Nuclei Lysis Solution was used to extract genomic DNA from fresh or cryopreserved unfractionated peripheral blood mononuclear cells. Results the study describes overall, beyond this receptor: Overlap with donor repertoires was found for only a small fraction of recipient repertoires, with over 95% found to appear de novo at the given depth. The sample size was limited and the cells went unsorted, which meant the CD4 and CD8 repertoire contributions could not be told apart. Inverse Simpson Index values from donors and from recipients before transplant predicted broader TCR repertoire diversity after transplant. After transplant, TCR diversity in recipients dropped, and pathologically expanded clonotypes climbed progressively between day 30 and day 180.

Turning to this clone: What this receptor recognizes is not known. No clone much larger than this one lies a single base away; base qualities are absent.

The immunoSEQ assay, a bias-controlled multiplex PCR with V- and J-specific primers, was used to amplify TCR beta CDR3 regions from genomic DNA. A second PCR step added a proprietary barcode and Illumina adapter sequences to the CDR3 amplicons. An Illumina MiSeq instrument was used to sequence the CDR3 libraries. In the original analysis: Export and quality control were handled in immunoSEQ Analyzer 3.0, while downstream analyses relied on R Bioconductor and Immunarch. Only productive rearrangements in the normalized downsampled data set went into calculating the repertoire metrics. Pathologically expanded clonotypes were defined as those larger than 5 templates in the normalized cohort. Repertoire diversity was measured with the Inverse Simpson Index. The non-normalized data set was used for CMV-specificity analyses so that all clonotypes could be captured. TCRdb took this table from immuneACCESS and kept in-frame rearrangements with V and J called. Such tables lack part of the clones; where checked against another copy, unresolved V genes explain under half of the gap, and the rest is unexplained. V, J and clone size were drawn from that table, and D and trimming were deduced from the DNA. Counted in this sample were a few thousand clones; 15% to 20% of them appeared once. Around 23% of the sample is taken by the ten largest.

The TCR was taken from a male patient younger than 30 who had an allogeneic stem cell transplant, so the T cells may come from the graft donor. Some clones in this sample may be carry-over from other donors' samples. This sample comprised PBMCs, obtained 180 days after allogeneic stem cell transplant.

The CDR3 has the sequence CASTRTGGDYGYTF. The DNA sequence is given as TGTGCCAGCACTCGGACAGGGGGCGACTATGGCTACACCTTC. The chain links TRBV6-6 with TRBJ1-2; 11 of the junction bases match TRBD1. Trimming leaves V shorter by 7 bases and J shorter by 3 bases, with the junction holding 4 bases beyond the gene matches. Taken from cysteine to phenylalanine, the CDR3 has 14 residues. Just CDR3 DNA is preserved here, 42 bases in frame from base 1. CDR1 and CDR2 are drawn from the germline V gene (reference sequence): MNHNY, SVGAGI.